A selection of T cell receptor beta chains follows, all from one sample in a study of blood T cells in healthy people across ages. TCRdb reanalysed the 5' RACE reads using MiXCR and keeps one entry per CDR3 protein. The sample has some 930,000 distinct CDR3 sequences, 25% to 30% seen once. The sample was also reused in another study, on T cells of mothers and their children.

Material for sequencing was blood. These receptors were taken from a woman aged 40 to 50 in good health. Each CDR3 is given with its conserved first and last residue. Each record gives: J gene, V gene, clone size, D gene, CDR3 protein, CDR3 DNA. A D gene is named only where the DNA matches it firmly. Size values are once, few and many counts, or a class for expanded clones, and some rows have none.

TRBJ1-1	TRBV7-9	few	-	CASSWGDGTEAFF	TGTGCCAGCAGCTGGGGGGATGGGACTGAAGCTTTCTTT
TRBJ2-3	TRBV12-3/TRBV12-4	-	TRBD2	CASSWRGVMTDAQYF	TGTGCCAGCAGTTGGCGGGGGGTCATGACAGATGCGCAGTATTTT
TRBJ2-5	TRBV7-9	many	TRBD1	CASSAGTARYQETQYF	TGTGCCAGCAGCGCTGGGACAGCCAGGTACCAAGAGACCCAGTACTTC
TRBJ2-1	TRBV3-1	-	-	CASSQESFGGPSYNEQFF	TGTGCCAGCAGCCAAGAGTCTTTCGGGGGCCCCTCCTACAATGAGCAGTTCTTC
TRBJ1-1	TRBV12-3/TRBV12-4	once	-	CASTTHRLNAEAFF	TGTGCCAGCACCACACATAGACTGAACGCTGAAGCTTTCTTT
TRBJ1-1	TRBV20-1	few	-	CSVPTWGANTEAFF	TGCAGTGTCCCTACATGGGGGGCAAACACTGAAGCTTTCTTT
TRBJ2-7	TRBV6-1	-	-	CASLALGLGEQYF	TGTGCCAGCCTGGCTTTAGGCCTCGGCGAGCAGTACTTC
TRBJ2-7	TRBV7-9	few	-	CAGSYLDTSYEQYF	TGTGCCGGCAGCTATTTGGACACGTCCTACGAGCAGTACTTC
TRBJ1-4	TRBV5-1	-	-	CASSLQPTNGKLFF	TGCGCCAGCAGCTTGCAGCCAACTAATGGAAAACTGTTTTTT
TRBJ1-5	TRBV7-2	-	-	CASSLDGRSNQPQHF	TGTGCCAGCAGCTTAGATGGCCGTAGCAATCAGCCCCAGCATTTT
TRBJ2-1	TRBV24-1	few	-	CATSDPGQVGNEQFF	TGTGCCACCAGTGACCCGGGGCAGGTGGGAAATGAGCAGTTCTTC
TRBJ1-1	TRBV27	few	-	CASILTGRAFF	TGTGCCAGCATCCTCACAGGTAGAGCTTTCTTT
TRBJ2-6	TRBV14	-	-	CASSTPGADVLTF	TGTGCCAGCAGTACGCCTGGGGCCGACGTCCTGACTTTC
TRBJ2-1	TRBV24-1	many	TRBD2	CATSETAGGSYNEQFF	TGTGCCACCAGTGAGACAGCGGGGGGCTCCTACAATGAGCAGTTCTTC
TRBJ2-3	TRBV3-1	once	-	CASSQDQQGNTDTQYF	TGTGCCAGCAGCCAAGACCAGCAGGGGAACACAGATACGCAGTATTTT
TRBJ2-7	TRBV2	-	-	CASREFQSSYEQYF	TGTGCCAGCAGGGAGTTTCAGAGCTCCTACGAGCAGTACTTC
TRBJ2-5	TRBV5-5	-	TRBD2	CASSDGTSGGVRETQYF	TGTGCCAGCAGCGATGGGACTAGCGGGGGGGTTCGGGAGACCCAGTACTTC
TRBJ2-7	TRBV28	-	-	CASSTYYGGRPYEQYF	TGTGCCAGCAGTACTTATTATGGGGGACGGCCCTACGAGCAGTACTTC
TRBJ2-7	TRBV5-1	many	TRBD2	CASTLGGSYEQYF	TGCGCCAGCACGTTGGGGGGGTCCTACGAGCAGTACTTC
TRBJ2-7	TRBV27	many	TRBD1	CASRNGDRVYEQYF	TGTGCCAGCAGAAACGGGGACAGAGTCTACGAGCAGTACTTC
TRBJ2-1	TRBV3-1	once	TRBD2	CASSPVTTAGTRNNEQFF	TGTGCCAGCAGCCCGGTAACTACTGCCGGGACTAGGAACAATGAGCAGTTCTTC
TRBJ1-1	TRBV12-3/TRBV12-4	-	-	CASSHIPGRTEAFF	TGTGCCAGCAGTCATATACCTGGACGGACTGAAGCTTTCTTT
TRBJ2-5	TRBV11-3	-	TRBD2	CASSPGEGTSGETQYF	TGTGCCAGCAGCCCCGGGGAGGGGACTAGCGGAGAGACCCAGTACTTC
TRBJ1-5	TRBV3-1	-	-	CASSQDFTNQPQHF	TGTGCCAGCAGCCAAGATTTCACCAATCAGCCCCAGCATTTT
TRBJ1-2	TRBV12-3/TRBV12-4	few	-	CASSSTRLQGINYGYTF	TGTGCCAGCAGTTCTACCCGACTTCAGGGGATCAACTATGGCTACACCTTC
TRBJ2-5	TRBV20-1	many	TRBD2	CSARKSSGQETQYF	TGCAGTGCTAGGAAGTCTAGCGGCCAAGAGACCCAGTACTTC
TRBJ1-1	TRBV6-1	-	-	CASSEDFRKNTEAFF	TGTGCCAGCAGTGAAGACTTCAGAAAGAACACTGAAGCTTTCTTT
TRBJ1-2	TRBV27	-	-	CASSSPSTVKYGYTF	TGTGCCAGCAGTTCGCCCTCGACAGTAAAATATGGCTACACCTTC
TRBJ1-2	TRBV13	-	-	CASSFHRALYGYTF	TGTGCCAGCAGCTTTCACAGGGCTCTCTATGGCTACACCTTC
TRBJ2-5	TRBV7-8	few	TRBD1	CASSLVGTGFQETQYF	TGTGCCAGCAGCTTAGTGGGGACAGGGTTTCAAGAGACCCAGTACTTC
TRBJ2-2	TRBV5-1	few	-	CASSSMGGTGELFF	TGCGCCAGCAGCTCTATGGGGGGCACCGGGGAGCTGTTTTTT